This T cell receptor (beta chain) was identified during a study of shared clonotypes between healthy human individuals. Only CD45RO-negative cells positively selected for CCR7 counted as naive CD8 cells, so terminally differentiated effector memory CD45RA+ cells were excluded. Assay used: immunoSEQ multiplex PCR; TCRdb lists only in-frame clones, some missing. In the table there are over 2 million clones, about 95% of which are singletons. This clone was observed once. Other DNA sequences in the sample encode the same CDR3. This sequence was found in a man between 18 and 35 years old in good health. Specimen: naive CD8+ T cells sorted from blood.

This chain's CDR3 is CASSLGVGDTQYF. The CDR3, as DNA: TGTGCCAGCAGTTTAGGTGTGGGGGATACGCAGTATTTT. The chain uses TRBV28 and TRBJ2-3; D ambiguous. This CDR3 has 13 amino acids. The germline gives CDR1 MDHEN, CDR2 SYDVKM. The V end lost 2 bases, the J end lost 6 bases, and 9 bases lay between the germline ends. The whole variable domain, remainder taken from reference TRBV28 and TRBJ2-3, is DVKVTQSSRYLVKRTGEKVFLECVQDMDHENMFWYRQDPGLGLRLIYFSYDVKMKEKGDIPEGYSVSREKKERFSLILESASTNQTSMYLCASSLGVGDTQYFGPGTRLTVL.